These 24 T cell receptor beta chains came from one sample sequenced in a study of metastatic and nonmetastatic thyroid tumors. Thyroid surgery had not been preceded by any treatment in any patient. TCRdb re-called the PCR reads via MiXCR. The table includes roughly 35,000 clones, under 20% detected once. The sequencing sample was made of blood. These receptors were obtained from a female donor with papillary thyroid cancer or a benign thyroid nodule (not recorded which). Some clones in this sample may be carry-over from other donors' samples.

This clone has a handful of counts. A much larger clone differs by one base, so this may be a read error. The CDR3 loop is CASRAVGVSTEAFF. Here the CDR3 DNA reads TGCGCCAGCAGAGCGGTTGGGGTCAGCACTGAAGCTTTCTTT. V is TRBV10-2 and J is TRBJ1-1; D is undetermined. The CDR3 length is 14 residues. Looked up from germline, CDR1 is WSHSY and CDR2 is SAAADI. Between the trimmed V and J ends, which lost 6 bases and 4 bases, there was a span of 15 bases.

This clone appeared once. A read error may account for a junction end that differs from germline. The genes are TRBV5-1 and TRBJ2-3; D not certain. Germline values: CDR1 SGHRS, CDR2 YFSETQ. This CDR3 comprises 13 residues. CDR3 nucleotides: TGCGCCAGCACCATGGTCCCCCAAGATACACAGTATTTT. This encodes CASTMVPQDTQYF.

The chain carries TRBV7-8 and TRBJ2-7, with D maybe TRBD2 (5 bases). V lost 3 bases and J 3 bases, leaving 18 bases between the germline ends. This CDR3 spans 16 amino acids. Germline values: CDR1 SGHVS, CDR2 FQNEAQ. This CDR3 reads CASSFLSLAANYEQYF. CDR3 sequence (DNA): TGTGCCAGCAGCTTCCTGAGTCTAGCAGCGAACTACGAGCAGTACTTC.

As concerns this clone: Mismatch with germline at one junction end may stem from a read error. This chain joins TRBV2 and TRBJ2-1, with D perhaps given as TRBD1 or TRBD2 (5 bases each). There are 13 residues in the CDR3. The V gene's germline CDR1 is SNHLY and CDR2 FYNNEI. The DNA of the CDR3 is TGTGCCATCAGTGTTGATGGTGGGGACGAGCAGTTCTTC. It specifies CAISVDGGDEQFF.

Concerning this clone: The final CDR3 position lacks the conserved phenylalanine or tryptophan, pointing to a likely read error. In nucleotides, the CDR3 is TGTGCCAGCTCACCAAGGGGCTCTGGGAACACCATATATTCT. Its translation is CASSPRGSGNTIYS. V is TRBV18 and J is TRBJ1-3; D is possibly TRBD1 (5 bases). The CDR3 has 14 amino acids. The germline CDR1 and CDR2 sequences are KGHSH and LQKENI.

At least ten counts were recorded for this clone. The chain joins TRBV10-3 to TRBJ2-3; TRBD2 might be the D (5 bases). CDR3 length equals 15 residues. Trimming left V 1 base short and J 2 bases short, with 10 bases between. Germline V CDR1 and CDR2: ENHRY, SYGVKD. CDR3 loop: CAISEFGGLTDTQYF. CDR3 bases: TGTGCCATCAGTGAGTTCGGCGGGCTCACAGATACGCAGTATTTT.

In regard to this clone: Germline is not matched at one junction end, which may reflect a read error. Other DNA sequences of this sample code for an identical CDR3. The chain recombines TRBV10-3 with TRBJ1-2; D not certain. There are 12 residues in the CDR3. CDR1 and CDR2 (germline): ENHRY, SYGVKD. DNA of the CDR3: TGTGCAATCAGTGTATCCCCGGGAGGCTACACATTC. The encoded protein is CAISVSPGGYTF.

This clone was found a few times. This chain links TRBV9 with TRBJ2-1; D is perhaps TRBD2 (5 bases). With 0 bases removed from V and 5 bases from J, the gap between germline ends came to 12 bases. In germline, CDR1 is SGDLS, CDR2 YYNGEE. The CDR3 is 15 amino acids. CDR3 region: CASSVDNRLNNEQFF. The CDR3 DNA is TGTGCCAGCAGCGTAGATAACAGACTAAACAATGAGCAGTTCTTC. The full variable domain, rest sourced from reference TRBV9 and TRBJ2-1, is DSGVTQTPKHLITATGQRVTLRCSPRSGDLSVYWYQQSLDQGLQFLIQYYNGEERAKGNILERFSAQQFPDLHSELNLSSLELGDSALYFCASSVDNRLNNEQFFGPGTRLTVL.

This clone has a count of ten or more. The genes are TRBV15 and TRBJ2-1; 11 bases align to TRBD2. The germline CDR1 and CDR2 sequences are LNHNV and YYDKDF (reference sequence). V gave up 5 bases and J gave up 8 bases; unmatched junction bases: 11. This CDR3 has 16 amino acids. Here the CDR3 DNA reads TGTGCCACCAGCCCCTGGACTAGCGGGTCGTTCGATGAGCAGTTCTTC. The encoded protein is CATSPWTSGSFDEQFF. Complete variable domain (other parts from reference TRBV15 and TRBJ2-1): DAMVIQNPRYQVTQFGKPVTLSCSQTLNHNVMYWYQQKSSQAPKLLFHYYDKDFNNEADTPDNFQSRRPNTSFCFLDIRSPGLGDTAMYLCATSPWTSGSFDEQFFGPGTRLTVL.

Many counts were recorded for this clone. V is TRBV3-1 and J is TRBJ1-5; D unresolved. Germline lookup yields CDR1 LGHDT and CDR2 YNNKEL (reference sequence). Trimming left V 1 base short and J 5 bases short, with 3 bases between. The CDR3 extends over 12 amino acids. CDR3 amino acids: CASSQGDQPQHF. As DNA, the CDR3 is TGTGCCAGCAGCCAAGGGGATCAGCCCCAGCATTTT.

This clone was seen a handful of times. This chain joins TRBV7-2 and TRBJ2-7; D ambiguous. CDR3 size: 12 residues. Germline assignment: CDR1 SGHTA and CDR2 FQGNSA. Trimming took 7 bases from V and 3 from J, leaving 10 bases between them. The CDR3 nucleotides read TGTGCCAGCACCTGGGGTAACTACGAGCAGTACTTC. Its protein is CASTWGNYEQYF.

Many counts were recorded for this clone. This chain uses TRBV7-9 with TRBJ2-3, with unresolved D. Trimming shortened V by 6 bases and J by 0 bases, and 7 bases separated the two germline ends. Germline CDR1 SEHNR, CDR2 FQNEAQ (reference sequence). The CDR3 totals 13 residues. The CDR3 coding sequence is TGTGCCAGCAGGGGATTGAGCACAGATACGCAGTATTTT. As protein: CASRGLSTDTQYF.

This clone was seen repeatedly, ten times or more. This sample also contains other DNA sequences that code for the same CDR3. The gene calls are TRBV6-1 and TRBJ2-1, with TRBD1 matching 9 bases. The ends lost 7 bases at V and 4 bases at J; junction bases unmatched: 11. CDR1 and CDR2 from the germline V gene are MNHNS and SASEGT. The CDR3 consists of 16 residues. CDR3: CASTRTAGTGYNEQFF. As DNA, the CDR3 is TGTGCCAGCACTCGGACCGCCGGGACAGGGTACAATGAGCAGTTCTTC.

This clone appeared many times. In DNA, the CDR3 is TGCGCCAGCAATCCGGGACGGTCCCTGGAGCCCCAGCATTTT. Protein product: CASNPGRSLEPQHF. This chain connects TRBV4-1 to TRBJ1-5, with D possibly matching TRBD1 (5 bases). Deletions cut 7 bases from V and 8 bases from J, with 18 bases between. The CDR3 has 14 residues. Germline V gene sequence: CDR1 MGHRA, CDR2 YSYEKL.

With regard to this clone: A much larger clone differs by one base, so this may be a read error. The V gene is TRBV5-5, the J gene TRBJ2-7; D is perhaps TRBD1 (5 bases). CDR1 and CDR2 from the germline V gene are SGHKS and YYEKEE (reference sequence). There are 14 residues in the CDR3. Written as DNA, the CDR3 is TGTGCCAGCATCTTGGTAGGGGCAACCTACGAGCAGTACTTC. Protein: CASILVGATYEQYF. Based on the CDR3 plus reference TRBV5-5 and TRBJ2-7, the full variable domain is DAGVTQSPTHLIKTRGQQVTLRCSPISGHKSVSWYQQVLGQGPQFIFQYYEKEERGRGNFPDRFSARQFPNYSSELNVNALLLGDSALYLCASILVGATYEQYFGPGTRLTVT.

This clone was seen repeatedly, ten times or more. One base away lies a much larger clone, so this may be a sequencing read error. The J gene is TRBJ1-4, the V gene TRBV6-1; unclear D gene. Germline V gene lookup returns CDR1 MNHNS and CDR2 SASEGT. The CDR3 has 16 residues. The DNA for the CDR3 is TGTGCCAGCAGTGAAGCGGGTCGGGCAACTAATGAAGAACTGTTTTTT. This gives the protein CASSEAGRATNEELFF.

The rearrangement links TRBV7-2 to TRBJ2-5; D may be TRBD1 (5 bases). V lost 0 bases and J lost 9, with 17 bases in between. From germline, CDR1 is SGHTA and CDR2 FQGNSA. There are 15 residues in the CDR3. The DNA of the CDR3 is TGTGCCAGCAGCTTAGCAGGGGTTGGAAGGAGACCCCAGTACTTC. Protein sequence: CASSLAGVGRRPQYF.

This clone was observed a handful of times. V and J are TRBV6-1 and TRBJ2-1, with D possibly matching TRBD1 (5 bases). The CDR3 length is 15 residues. V was pared by 7 bases and J by 9 bases, with 22 bases between. CDR1 MNHNS and CDR2 SASEGT come from the germline V gene. CDR3 sequence: CASIAVGMGLSEQFF. CDR3 sequence (DNA): TGTGCCAGCATCGCCGTGGGCATGGGGCTTAGTGAGCAGTTCTTC.

This clone came up a few times. The rearrangement uses TRBV7-2 and TRBJ2-7; D unresolved. Germline-derived CDR1 and CDR2 are SGHTA and FQGNSA. V dropped 1 base and J dropped 4 bases, with 14 bases sitting between them. CDR3 length: 15 residues. This CDR3 is CASSLDGQSLYEQYF. The CDR3 DNA reads as TGTGCCAGCAGCTTAGACGGTCAGTCGTTATACGAGCAGTACTTC.

The sample holds many counts of this clone. The V and J genes are TRBV30 and TRBJ2-6; a possible D gene is TRBD2 (5 bases). V was trimmed by 3 bases and J by 3 bases, leaving 9 bases between them. The V gene's germline CDR1 is GTSNPN and CDR2 SVGIG (reference sequence). The CDR3 is 14 amino acids. CDR3: CAWSLGGGANVLTF. The CDR3 DNA follows: TGTGCCTGGAGCCTAGGAGGTGGGGCCAACGTCCTGACTTTC.

This clone was seen at least ten times. The chain has TRBV18 and TRBJ2-7; tentatively, D is TRBD1 (6 bases). Between the trimmed V and J ends, which lost 2 bases and 6 bases, there was a span of 14 bases. The length of the CDR3 is 14 residues. Germline CDR1 and CDR2: KGHSH and LQKENI. CDR3 coding DNA: TGTGCCAGCTCACCATCAAAACAGGGCTCCGAGCAGTACTTC. Translated: CASSPSKQGSEQYF.

This clone was picked up many times. The chain has TRBV18 and TRBJ2-7; the match to TRBD1 covers 8 bases. CDR1 and CDR2 (germline): KGHSH, LQKENI. CDR3 length equals 15 residues. Germline trimming cut 3 bases from V and 3 bases from J; bases unmatched to any gene: 7. The CDR3: CASSPFGTGIYEQYF. CDR3 nucleotides: TGTGCCAGCTCACCCTTCGGGACAGGAATCTACGAGCAGTACTTC. The entire variable domain, with the rest obtained from reference TRBV18 and TRBJ2-7, is as follows: NAGVMQNPRHLVRRRGQEARLRCSPMKGHSHVYWYRQLPEEGLKFMVYLQKENIIDESGMPKERFSAEFPKEGPSILRIQQVVRGDSAAYFCASSPFGTGIYEQYFGPGTRLTVT.

This clone was recorded many times. The V gene is TRBV19, the J gene TRBJ1-1; TRBD1 aligns across 9 bases. CDR1 LNHDA and CDR2 SQIVND come from the germline V gene (reference sequence). The CDR3 is made up of 17 amino acids. V lost 7 bases, J lost 1 base, and 13 bases stayed unmatched. The CDR3 region has the DNA TGTGCCAGTAACGCCGGGACAGGGCGGGGGAAGAACACTGAAGCTTTCTTT. This codes for CASNAGTGRGKNTEAFF.

This clone was detected ten times or more. V is TRBV30 and J is TRBJ2-1, with 8 nucleotides matching TRBD2. Germline assignment: CDR1 GTSNPN and CDR2 SVGIG (reference sequence). This CDR3 region has 15 residues. Trimming took 3 bases from V and 7 from J; bases not matched to a gene: 11. The chain's CDR3 is CAWRERERTGNEQFF. DNA for the CDR3: TGTGCCTGGAGAGAGCGGGAGAGGACGGGGAATGAGCAGTTCTTC. The variable domain in full, with the rest retrieved from reference TRBV30 and TRBJ2-1, is SQTIHQWPATLVQPVGSPLSLECTVEGTSNPNLYWYRQAAGRGLQLLFYSVGIGQISSEVPQNLSASRPQDRQFILSSKKLLLSDSGFYLCAWRERERTGNEQFFGPGTRLTVL.